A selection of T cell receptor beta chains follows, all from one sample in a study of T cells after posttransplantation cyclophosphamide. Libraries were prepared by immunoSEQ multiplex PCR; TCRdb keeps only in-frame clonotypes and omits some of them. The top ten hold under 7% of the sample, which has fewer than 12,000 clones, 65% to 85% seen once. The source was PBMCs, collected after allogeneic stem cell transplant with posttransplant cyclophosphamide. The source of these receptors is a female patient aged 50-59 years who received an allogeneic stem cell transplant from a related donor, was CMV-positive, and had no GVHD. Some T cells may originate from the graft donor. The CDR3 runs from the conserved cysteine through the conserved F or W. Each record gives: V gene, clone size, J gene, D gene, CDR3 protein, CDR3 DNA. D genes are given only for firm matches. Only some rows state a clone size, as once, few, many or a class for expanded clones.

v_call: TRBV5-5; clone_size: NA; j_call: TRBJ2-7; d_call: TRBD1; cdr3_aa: CASSSRQGRGVYEQYF; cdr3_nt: TGTGCCAGCAGCTCCCGACAGGGGAGAGGGGTCTACGAGCAGTACTTC
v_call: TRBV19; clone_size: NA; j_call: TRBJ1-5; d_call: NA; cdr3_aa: CASHLDNDQPQHF; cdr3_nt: TGTGCCAGCCACCTTGACAACGATCAGCCCCAGCATTTT
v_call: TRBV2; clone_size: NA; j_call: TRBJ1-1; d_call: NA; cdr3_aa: CASHTGYTEAFF; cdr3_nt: TGTGCCAGCCACACAGGCTACACTGAAGCTTTCTTT
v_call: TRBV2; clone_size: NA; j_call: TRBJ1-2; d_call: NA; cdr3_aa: CASRKEGLAPHYGYTF; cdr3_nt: TGTGCCAGCAGGAAGGAGGGTCTGGCCCCCCACTATGGCTACACCTTC
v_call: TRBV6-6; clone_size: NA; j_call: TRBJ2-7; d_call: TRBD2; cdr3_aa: CASRTSLAGGLYEQYF; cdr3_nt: TGTGCCAGCAGAACCTCCCTAGCGGGGGGGTTGTACGAGCAGTACTTC
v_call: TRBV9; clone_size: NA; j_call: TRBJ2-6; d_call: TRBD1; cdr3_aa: CASSVTGTGVGANVLTF; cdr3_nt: TGTGCCAGCAGCGTAACCGGGACAGGGGTTGGGGCCAACGTCCTGACTTTC
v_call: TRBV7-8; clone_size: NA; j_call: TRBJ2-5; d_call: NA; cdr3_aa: CASSLQVNVESPKETQYF; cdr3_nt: TGTGCCAGCAGCTTGCAAGTGAATGTGGAGTCACCCAAAGAGACCCAGTACTTC
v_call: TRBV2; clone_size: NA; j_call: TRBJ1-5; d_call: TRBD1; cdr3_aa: CASSATGTGVQPQHF; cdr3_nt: TGTGCCAGCAGCGCCACTGGGACAGGGGTTCAGCCCCAGCATTTT
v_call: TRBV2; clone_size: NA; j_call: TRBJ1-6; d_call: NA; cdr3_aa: CASSVGGGSPLHF; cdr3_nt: TGTGCCAGCAGTGTAGGGGGTGGGTCACCCCTCCACTTT
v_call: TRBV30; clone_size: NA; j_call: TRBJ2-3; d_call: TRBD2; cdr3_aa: CAWSVKWVASGGAADTQYF; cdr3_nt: TGTGCCTGGAGTGTAAAGTGGGTGGCTAGCGGGGGGGCCGCAGATACGCAGTATTTT
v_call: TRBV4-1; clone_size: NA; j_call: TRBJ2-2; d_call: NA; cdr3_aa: CASSRHPNAGELFF; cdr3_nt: TGCGCCAGCAGCCGACATCCTAACGCCGGGGAGCTGTTTTTT
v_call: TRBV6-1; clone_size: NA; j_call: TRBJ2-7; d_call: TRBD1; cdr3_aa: CASRRQQGPGSEQYF; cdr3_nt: TGTGCCAGCAGGAGACAACAGGGGCCAGGGAGCGAGCAGTACTTC
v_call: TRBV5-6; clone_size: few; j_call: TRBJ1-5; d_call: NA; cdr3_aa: CASSLRSNQPQHF; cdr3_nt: TGTGCCAGCAGCCTGAGGAGCAATCAGCCCCAGCATTTT
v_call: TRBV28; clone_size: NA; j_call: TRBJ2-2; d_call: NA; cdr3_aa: CASSPHSLANTGELFF; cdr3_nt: TGTGCCAGCAGTCCCCATAGCTTGGCGAACACCGGGGAGCTGTTTTTT
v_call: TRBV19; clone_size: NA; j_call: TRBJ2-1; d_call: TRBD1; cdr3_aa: CASSITGTGASNEQFF; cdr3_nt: TGTGCCAGTAGTATTACCGGGACAGGGGCTTCCAATGAGCAGTTCTTC
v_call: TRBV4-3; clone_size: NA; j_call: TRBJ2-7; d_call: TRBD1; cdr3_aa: CASSHSGTGETYEQYF; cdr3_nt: TGCGCCAGCAGCCACTCCGGGACAGGGGAAACCTACGAGCAGTACTTC
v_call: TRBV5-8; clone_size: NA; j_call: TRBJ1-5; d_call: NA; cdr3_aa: CASSLVVSGTPQHF; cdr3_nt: TGTGCCAGCAGCTTGGTTGTTTCGGGAACGCCCCAGCATTTT
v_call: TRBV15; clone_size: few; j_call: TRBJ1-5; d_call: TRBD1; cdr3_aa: CATSAPGQSGNQPQHF; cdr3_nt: TGTGCCACCAGCGCTCCGGGACAGTCGGGCAATCAGCCCCAGCATTTT
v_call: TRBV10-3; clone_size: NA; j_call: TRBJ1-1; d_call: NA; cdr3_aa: CAISESIRGIDEAFF; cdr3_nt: TGTGCCATCAGTGAGTCGATCAGGGGAATTGATGAAGCTTTCTTT
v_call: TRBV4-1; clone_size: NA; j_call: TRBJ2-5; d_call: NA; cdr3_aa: CASSRRDRETQYF; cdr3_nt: TGCGCCAGCAGCCGACGGGATCGGGAGACCCAGTACTTC
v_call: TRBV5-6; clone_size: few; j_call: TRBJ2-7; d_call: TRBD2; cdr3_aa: CASSMGLAGNYFTYEQYF; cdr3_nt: TGTGCCAGCAGCATGGGACTAGCGGGCAACTATTTTACCTACGAGCAGTACTTC
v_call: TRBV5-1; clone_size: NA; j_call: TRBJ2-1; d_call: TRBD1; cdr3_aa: CASSLALAGTGGNNEQFF; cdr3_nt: TGCGCCAGCAGCTTGGCCTTGGCGGGGACAGGGGGCAACAATGAGCAGTTCTTC
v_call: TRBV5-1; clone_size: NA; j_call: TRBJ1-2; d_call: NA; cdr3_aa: CASSLAGTGWTPYGYTF; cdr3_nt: TGCGCCAGCAGCTTGGCCGGAACAGGGTGGACCCCCTATGGCTACACCTTC
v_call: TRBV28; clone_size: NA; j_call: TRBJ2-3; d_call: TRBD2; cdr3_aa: CASSIRLAGRVTDTQYF; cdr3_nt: TGTGCCAGCAGTATCCGACTAGCGGGGCGGGTCACAGATACGCAGTATTTT
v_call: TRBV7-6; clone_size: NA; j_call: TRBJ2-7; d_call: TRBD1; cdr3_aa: CASSLAGQREQYF; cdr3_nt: TGTGCCAGCAGCTTAGCGGGACAGCGCGAGCAGTACTTC
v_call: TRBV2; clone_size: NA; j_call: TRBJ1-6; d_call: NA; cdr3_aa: CASSDGFRGSSYNSPLHF; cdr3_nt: TGTGCCAGCAGTGACGGCTTCAGGGGAAGCTCCTATAATTCCCCCCTCCACTTT
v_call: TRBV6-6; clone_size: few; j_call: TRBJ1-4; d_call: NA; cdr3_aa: CASSLPPSPGKLFF; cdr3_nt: TGTGCCAGCAGTTTACCACCATCCCCAGGAAAACTGTTTTTT
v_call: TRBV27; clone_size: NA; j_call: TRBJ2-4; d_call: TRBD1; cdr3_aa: CASSNLNPGQGNIQYF; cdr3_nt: TGTGCCAGCAGCAACTTAAATCCGGGACAGGGAAACATTCAGTACTTC
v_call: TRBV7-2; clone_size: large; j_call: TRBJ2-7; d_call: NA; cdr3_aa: CASSLDGGGYEQYF; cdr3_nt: TGTGCCAGCAGCTTAGATGGGGGAGGCTACGAGCAGTACTTC
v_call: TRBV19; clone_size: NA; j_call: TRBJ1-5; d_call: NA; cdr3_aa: CASSSGANSNQPQHF; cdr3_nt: TGTGCCAGTAGTTCGGGAGCGAATAGCAATCAGCCCCAGCATTTT
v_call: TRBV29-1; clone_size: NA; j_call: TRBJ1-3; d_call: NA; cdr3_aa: CSVETVSGNTIYF; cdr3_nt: TGCAGCGTTGAAACAGTTTCTGGAAACACCATATATTTT
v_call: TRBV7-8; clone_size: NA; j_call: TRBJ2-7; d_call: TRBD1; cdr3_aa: CAGSLEGRGYYEQYF; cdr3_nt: TGTGCCGGCAGCTTAGAAGGCAGGGGGTATTACGAGCAGTACTTC
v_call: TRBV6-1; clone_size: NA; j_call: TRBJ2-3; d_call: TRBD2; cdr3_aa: CASSEVGGGVTDTQYF; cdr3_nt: TGTGCCAGCAGTGAAGTTGGCGGGGGGGTAACAGATACGCAGTATTTT
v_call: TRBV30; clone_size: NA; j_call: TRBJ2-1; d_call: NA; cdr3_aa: CAWSVLPSEQFF; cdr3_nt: TGTGCCTGGAGTGTCCTGCCCAGTGAGCAGTTCTTC
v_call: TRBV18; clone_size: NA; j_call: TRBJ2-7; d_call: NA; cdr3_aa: CASSPPGRVRDEQYF; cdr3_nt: TGTGCCAGCTCACCACCCGGCAGGGTTAGGGACGAGCAGTACTTC
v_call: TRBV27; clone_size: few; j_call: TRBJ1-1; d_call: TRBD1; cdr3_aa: CARPRGHTEAFF; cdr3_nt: TGTGCCAGGCCCAGGGGGCACACTGAAGCTTTCTTT
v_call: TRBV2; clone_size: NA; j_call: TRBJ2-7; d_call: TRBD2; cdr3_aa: CASSESSGWYEQYF; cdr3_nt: TGTGCCAGCAGTGAGTCTAGCGGGTGGTACGAGCAGTACTTC
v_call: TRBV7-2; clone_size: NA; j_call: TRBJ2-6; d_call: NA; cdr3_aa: CASSYGAPGANVLTF; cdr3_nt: TGTGCCAGCAGCTATGGGGCCCCTGGGGCCAACGTCCTGACTTTC
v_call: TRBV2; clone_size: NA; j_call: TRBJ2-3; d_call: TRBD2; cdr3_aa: CASIATSGGADTQYF; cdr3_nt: TGTGCCAGCATTGCGACTAGCGGGGGGGCAGATACGCAGTATTTT
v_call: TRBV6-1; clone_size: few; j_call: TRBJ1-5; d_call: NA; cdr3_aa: CASSEADTGHLTQPQHF; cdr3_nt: TGTGCCAGCAGTGAAGCGGATACGGGACACCTTACTCAGCCCCAGCATTTT
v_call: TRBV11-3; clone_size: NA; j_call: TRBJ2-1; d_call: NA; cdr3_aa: CASSLEGDNEQFF; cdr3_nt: TGTGCCAGCAGCCTAGAAGGGGACAATGAGCAGTTCTTC
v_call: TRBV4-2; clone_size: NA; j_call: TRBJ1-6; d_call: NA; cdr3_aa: CASSSTIAANSPLHF; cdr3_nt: TGTGCCAGCAGCTCGACAATCGCAGCTAATTCACCCCTCCACTTT
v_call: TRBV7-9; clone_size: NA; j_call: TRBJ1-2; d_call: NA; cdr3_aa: CASSLAAPNYGYTF; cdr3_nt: TGTGCCAGCAGCTTAGCGGCACCTAACTATGGCTACACCTTC
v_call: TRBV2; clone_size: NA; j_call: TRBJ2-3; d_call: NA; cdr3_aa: CASSVPLTDTQYF; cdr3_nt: TGTGCCAGCAGTGTTCCCCTCACAGATACGCAGTATTTT
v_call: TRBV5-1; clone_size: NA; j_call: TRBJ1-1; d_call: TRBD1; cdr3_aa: CASSSGQPNTEAFF; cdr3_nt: TGCGCCAGCAGCTCGGGACAGCCTAACACTGAAGCTTTCTTT
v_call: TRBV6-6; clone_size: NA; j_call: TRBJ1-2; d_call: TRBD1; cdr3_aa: CASSRTGGNYGYTF; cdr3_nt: TGTGCCAGCAGTAGGACAGGGGGAAACTATGGCTACACCTTC
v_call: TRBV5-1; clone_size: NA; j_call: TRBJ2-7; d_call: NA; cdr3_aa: CASSFNRDHEQYF; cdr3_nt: TGCGCCAGCAGCTTTAACAGGGACCACGAGCAGTACTTC
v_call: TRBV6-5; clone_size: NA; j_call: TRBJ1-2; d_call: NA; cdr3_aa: CASSYRGIELDGYTF; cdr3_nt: TGTGCCAGCAGTTACAGGGGGATCGAACTGGATGGCTACACCTTC
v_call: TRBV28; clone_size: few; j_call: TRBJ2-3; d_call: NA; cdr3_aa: CASSNRPLGTDTQYF; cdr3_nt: TGTGCCAGCAGTAACAGGCCCCTTGGCACAGATACGCAGTATTTT
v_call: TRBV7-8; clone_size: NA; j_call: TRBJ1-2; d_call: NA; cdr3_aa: CASSPQGLDGYTF; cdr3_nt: TGTGCCAGCAGCCCCCAGGGTCTCGATGGCTACACCTTC
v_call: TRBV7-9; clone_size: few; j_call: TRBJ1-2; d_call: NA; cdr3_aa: CASSPLGEGYGYTF; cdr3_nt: TGTGCCAGCAGCCCCCTAGGGGAAGGCTATGGCTACACCTTC
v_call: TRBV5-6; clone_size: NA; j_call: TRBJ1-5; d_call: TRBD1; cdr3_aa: CASSSDRGRIVQPQHF; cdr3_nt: TGTGCCAGCAGCTCGGACAGGGGGCGAATTGTTCAACCCCAGCATTTT
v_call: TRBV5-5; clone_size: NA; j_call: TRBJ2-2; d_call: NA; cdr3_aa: CASSPRDSNSGELFF; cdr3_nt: TGTGCCAGCAGCCCGCGGGACAGTAATTCCGGGGAGCTGTTTTTT
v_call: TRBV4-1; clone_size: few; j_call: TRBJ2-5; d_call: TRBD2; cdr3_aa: CASSQDLTSGYQETQYF; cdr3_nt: TGCGCCAGCAGCCAAGATCTAACTAGCGGGTACCAAGAGACCCAGTACTTC
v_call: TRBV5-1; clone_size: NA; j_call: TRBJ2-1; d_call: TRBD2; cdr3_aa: CASSSGTSYNEQFF; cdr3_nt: TGCGCCAGCAGCAGCGGGACGTCGTACAATGAGCAGTTCTTC
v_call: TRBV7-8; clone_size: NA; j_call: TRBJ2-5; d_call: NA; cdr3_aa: CASSSRGRTAETQYF; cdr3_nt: TGTGCCAGCAGCTCAAGGGGCCGGACAGCAGAGACCCAGTACTTC
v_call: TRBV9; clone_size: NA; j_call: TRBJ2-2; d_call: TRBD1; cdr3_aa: CASSEGQGGSTGELFF; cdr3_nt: TGTGCCAGCAGCGAGGGACAGGGGGGGAGCACCGGGGAGCTGTTTTTT